Following are 6 T cell receptor beta chains from one sample sequenced in a study of cytomegalovirus exposure and HLA in healthy donors. Vbeta (60) and Jbeta (13) primers were used in the PCR. Clones were sequenced by immunoSEQ multiplex PCR, and TCRdb holds only the in-frame ones, with some missing. The sample consists of about 140,000 clones, 73% of them appearing once. The sequencing sample was made of PBMCs. The source of these receptors is a human donor in good health.

The chain joins TRBV12-5 to TRBJ2-7, with 10 bases matching TRBD2. Trimming took 7 bases from V and 4 from J; bases not matched to a gene: 13. The CDR3 loop spans 16 amino acids. CDR1 is LGHNT and CDR2 is FRNRAP in the germline V gene. For the CDR3, the DNA is TGTGCTAGTGCCAACGCCCTGGCTAGCGGGGGATACGAGCAGTACTTC. This gives the protein CASANALASGGYEQYF.

The chain joins TRBV6-5 to TRBJ1-2, with 8 bases that match TRBD1. Germline V gene data show CDR1 as MNHEY and CDR2 as SVGAGI. The CDR3 length is 14 residues. V lost 6 bases to trimming and J lost 8 bases; unmatched junction nucleotides: 11. The CDR3 region has the DNA TGTGCCAGCAGGGGGACAGGTGGGATGGGAGGCTACACCTTC. This sequence encodes CASRGTGGMGGYTF.

Comment on this clone: This CDR3 is also generated by other DNA sequences in the sample. This rearrangement joins TRBV30 to TRBJ1-4; 7 bases map to TRBD1. V shed 4 bases, J shed 5 bases, and the junction held 4 bases outside the gene matches. Germline V gene sequence: CDR1 GTSNPN, CDR2 SVGIG (reference sequence). The CDR3 sequence is 13 residues long. CDR3 sequence: CAWTGTENEKLFF. In DNA, the CDR3 is TGTGCCTGGACCGGGACAGAAAATGAAAAACTGTTTTTT.

The chain combines TRBV7-3 with TRBJ2-1; possibly TRBD1 for D (6 bases). Per germline, CDR1 SGHTA and CDR2 FQGTGA. V was trimmed by 1 base and J by 4 bases, leaving 8 bases between them. The CDR3 contains 14 residues. CDR3 sequence reads: CASSLRQDYNEQFF. The CDR3 coding sequence is TGTGCCAGCAGCTTAAGACAGGATTACAATGAGCAGTTCTTC. Filled out from reference TRBV7-3 and TRBJ2-1, the complete variable domain reads GAGVSQTPSNKVTEKGKYVELRCDPISGHTALYWYRQSLGQGPEFLIYFQGTGAADDSGLPNDRFFAVRPEGSVSTLKIQRTERGDSAVYLCASSLRQDYNEQFFGPGTRLTVL.

The chain uses TRBV19 and TRBJ2-1; TRBD2 aligns across 9 bases. V shed 3 bases and J 9 bases; nucleotides not matched to a gene: 12. Germline loops: CDR1 LNHDA, CDR2 SQIVND (reference sequence). The CDR3 spans 16 residues. Here the CDR3 reads CASSIWRGRAGGEQFF. The CDR3, as DNA: TGTGCCAGTAGTATCTGGCGCGGGAGGGCCGGGGGTGAGCAGTTCTTC.

J is TRBJ1-5 and V is TRBV5-6; D is ambiguous. Trimming removed 1 base from V and 3 bases from J, with 11 bases in between. This CDR3 has 15 residues. In germline, CDR1 is SGHDT, CDR2 YYEEEE. The CDR3 DNA reads TGTGCCAGCAGCTTGTTCAGGCTCGACAATCAGCCCCAGCATTTT. Residues: CASSLFRLDNQPQHF.